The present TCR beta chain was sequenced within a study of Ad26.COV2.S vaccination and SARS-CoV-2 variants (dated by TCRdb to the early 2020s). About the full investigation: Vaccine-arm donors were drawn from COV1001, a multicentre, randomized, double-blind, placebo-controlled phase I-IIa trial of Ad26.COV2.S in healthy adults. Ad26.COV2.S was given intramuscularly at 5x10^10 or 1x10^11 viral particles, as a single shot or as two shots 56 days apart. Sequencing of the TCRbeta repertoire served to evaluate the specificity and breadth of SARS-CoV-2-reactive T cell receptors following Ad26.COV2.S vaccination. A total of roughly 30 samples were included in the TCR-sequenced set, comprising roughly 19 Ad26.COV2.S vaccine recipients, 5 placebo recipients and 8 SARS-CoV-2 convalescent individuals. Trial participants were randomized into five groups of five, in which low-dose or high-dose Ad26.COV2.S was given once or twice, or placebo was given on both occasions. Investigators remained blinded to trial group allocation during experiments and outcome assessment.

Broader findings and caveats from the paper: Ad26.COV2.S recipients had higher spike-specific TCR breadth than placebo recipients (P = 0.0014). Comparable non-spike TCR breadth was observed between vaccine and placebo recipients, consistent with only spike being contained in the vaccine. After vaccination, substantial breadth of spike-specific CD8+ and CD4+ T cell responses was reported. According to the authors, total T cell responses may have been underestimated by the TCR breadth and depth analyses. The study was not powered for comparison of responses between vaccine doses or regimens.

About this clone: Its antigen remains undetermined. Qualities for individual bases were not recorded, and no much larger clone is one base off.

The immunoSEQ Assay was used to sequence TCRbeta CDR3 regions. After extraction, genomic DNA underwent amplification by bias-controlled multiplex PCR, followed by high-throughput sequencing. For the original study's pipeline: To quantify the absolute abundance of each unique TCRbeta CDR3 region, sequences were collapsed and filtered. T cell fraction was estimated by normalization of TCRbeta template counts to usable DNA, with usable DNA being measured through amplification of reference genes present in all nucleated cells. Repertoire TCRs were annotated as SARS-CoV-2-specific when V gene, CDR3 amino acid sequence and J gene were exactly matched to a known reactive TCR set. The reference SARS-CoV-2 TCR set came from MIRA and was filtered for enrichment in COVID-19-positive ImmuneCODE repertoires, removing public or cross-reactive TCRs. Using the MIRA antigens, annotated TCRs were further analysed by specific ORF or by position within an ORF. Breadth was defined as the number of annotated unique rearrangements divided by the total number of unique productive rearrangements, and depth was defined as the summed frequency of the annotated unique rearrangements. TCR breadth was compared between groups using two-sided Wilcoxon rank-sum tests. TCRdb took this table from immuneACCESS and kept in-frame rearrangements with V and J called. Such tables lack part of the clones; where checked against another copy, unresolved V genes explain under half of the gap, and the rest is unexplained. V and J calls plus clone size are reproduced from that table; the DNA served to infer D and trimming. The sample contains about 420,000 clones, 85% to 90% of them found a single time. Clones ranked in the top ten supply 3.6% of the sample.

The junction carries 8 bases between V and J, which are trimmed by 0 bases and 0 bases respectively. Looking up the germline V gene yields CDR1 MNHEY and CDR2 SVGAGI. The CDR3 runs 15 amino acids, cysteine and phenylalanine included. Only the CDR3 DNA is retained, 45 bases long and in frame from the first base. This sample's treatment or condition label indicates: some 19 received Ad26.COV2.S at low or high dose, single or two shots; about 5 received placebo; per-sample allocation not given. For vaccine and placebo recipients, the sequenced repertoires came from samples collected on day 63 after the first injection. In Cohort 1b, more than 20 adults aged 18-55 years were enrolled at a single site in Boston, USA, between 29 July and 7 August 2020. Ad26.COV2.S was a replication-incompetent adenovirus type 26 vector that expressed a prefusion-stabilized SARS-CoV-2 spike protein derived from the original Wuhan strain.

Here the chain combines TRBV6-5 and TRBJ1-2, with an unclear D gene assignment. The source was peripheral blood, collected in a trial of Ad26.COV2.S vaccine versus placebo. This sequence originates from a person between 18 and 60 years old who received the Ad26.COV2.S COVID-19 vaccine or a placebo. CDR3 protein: CASSYSSEPNYGYTF. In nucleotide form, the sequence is TGTGCCAGCAGTTACTCGTCAGAACCTAACTATGGCTACACCTTC.